The 2 T cell receptor beta chains in this list originate from one sample, sequenced in a study of memory CD4+ T cells and cytomegalovirus serostatus. The sort gate was single viable CD3+CD4+CD8-CD45RO+ cells for memory CD4+ T cells. Here immunoSEQ multiplex PCR was the method, and the copy in TCRdb shows in-frame clones only, minus some. The sample has around 44,000 clones; 70% to 80% are singletons. Sequencing input: memory CD4+ T cells from blood. These receptors all stem from an adult in good health and CMV-seronegative.

This chain links TRBV7-2 with TRBJ1-1; D remains unclear. Deletions cut 2 bases from V and 2 bases from J, with 6 bases between. CDR3 length equals 13 residues. Germline values: CDR1 SGHTA, CDR2 FQGNSA. The CDR3 sequence: CASSLRGNTEAFF. CDR3 sequence (DNA): TGTGCCAGCAGCTTACGGGGTAACACTGAAGCTTTCTTT.

V is TRBV7-9 and J is TRBJ2-1; 13 bases are a match to TRBD2. The length of the CDR3 is 19 residues. V gave up 2 bases and J gave up 1 base; unmatched junction bases: 8. From germline, CDR1 is SEHNR and CDR2 FQNEAQ (reference sequence). The CDR3 loop reads CASSLLLAGGPLSYNEQFF. The CDR3 bases are TGTGCCAGCAGCTTACTACTAGCGGGAGGGCCTTTATCCTACAATGAGCAGTTCTTC. The full variable domain, its missing parts supplied by reference TRBV7-9 and TRBJ2-1, is DTGVSQNPRHKITKRGQNVTFRCDPISEHNRLYWYRQTLGQGPEFLTYFQNEAQLEKSRLLSDRFSAERPKGSFSTLEIQRTEQGDSAMYLCASSLLLAGGPLSYNEQFFGPGTRLTVL.